This T cell receptor beta chain was captured by sequencing in a study of naive and memory T cell subsets (dated by TCRdb to 2016 to 2017). Background for the entire study: An open-source, UMI-based TCR alpha and beta sequencing pipeline was applied to sorted naive and memory peripheral blood T cell subsets. The results of the functional CMV T cell responses matched the IgG serology results in every case. RNA was DNase-treated and reverse transcribed with TCR constant-region primers, mostly using SuperScript III.

The method behind the library was UMI-ligation and nested PCR. The beta constant-region primer consisted of an equimolar mixture of two oligonucleotides that together covered TRBC1 and TRBC2. The ligated cDNA went through four rounds of PCR with nested alpha and beta constant-region primers together with the SP2 primer. A single-stranded oligonucleotide bearing the SP2 primer plus a 12-nucleotide UMI was ligated onto the 3' end of the cDNA by T4 RNA ligase 1. The ligation reaction was incubated at 16°C for roughly 18-24 hours. PCR2 was typically performed as a SYBR Green qPCR and was stopped at a predetermined threshold so that over-amplification was prevented. Apart from the first purification, every purification step used Agencourt AMPure XP magnetic beads. Library amounts were measured by Qubit and library quality was assessed on a TapeStation, where the main peak was expected at around 650 bp. Pooled libraries were sequenced on an Illumina MiSeq with v2 2x251 paired-end kits, typically giving about 0.85-2.3 million reads per sample. Each sample was pooled at 3 to 4 nM, and roughly 4.5-7.5% PhiX was included to help cluster recognition. The authors' pipeline ran thus. Decombinator assigned V and J genes to Demultiplexor-processed FASTQ reads by tag matching, allowing a single base-pair mismatch. Collapsinator relied on UMIs to fix sequencing errors as well as frequency errors caused by PCR heterogeneity. CDR3Translator translated TCRs and extracted CDR3s from the conserved cysteine to the FGXG phenylalanine, flagging non-productive sequences. Gini, Shannon entropy and inverse Simpson indices were calculated on repertoires that had been subsampled to equal numbers of UMI-defined TCRs. Power-law fits to clonotype abundance distributions were performed by maximum likelihood within the linear range. When run on a single naive CD8 sample, MIGEC and the pipeline yielded similar UMI counts, similar unique TCR numbers and similar clonal distributions. The repertoires were searched for just under 7,500 CMV-associated CDR3 sequences that had been compiled from VDJdb and a published dataset. TCRdb itself trimmed the public reads at Q25 with fastp, ran MiXCR and retained productive beta chains. A single entry per CDR3 protein holds the most common genes and DNA from its merged rows. The V and J calls were determined by TCRdb, not by the authors. Across this sample there are about 120,000 distinct CDR3 sequences, with roughly 36% seen only once. Roughly 0.86% of the sample comes from the top ten.

As regards this clonotype: The target of this receptor is not known. No base quality information exists; no much larger clone differs at one position.

Trimming costs V 5 bases and J 1 base, and their ends lie 15 bases apart. Including the terminal cysteine and phenylalanine, the CDR3 comprises 17 residues. The CDR3 DNA has 51 bases and is translated from base 1. In the germline V gene, CDR1 corresponds to MDHEN and CDR2 to SYDVKM. What the work shows at the level of the full study, not this receptor alone: Clonotypes were defined as single alpha or beta chain sequences, not paired alpha/beta receptors. After error correction, only a single occurrence was seen for over 95% of naive TCR sequences, so much steeper abundance distributions were produced than in memory subsets. TCR abundance followed a power law whose exponent differed between naive and memory subsets but was consistent across the three individuals. In both CD4 and CD8 cells, the Gini index increased while Shannon and inverse Simpson diversity decreased from naive through CM, EM and EMRA. The repertoire findings for the naive and memory subsets could not be validated against a ground truth because none was available. RNA-based TCR counts may be influenced by expression changes linked to T cell activation and differentiation.

Separate amplification of TCR alpha and beta chain libraries was performed from the second PCR step onward. CMV status of each donor was established by measuring IFNgamma production from CD4+ T cells after fresh PBMCs were stimulated overnight with CMV viral lysate. CD4 T cells were positively selected using Miltenyi beads, after which CD8 T cells were positively selected from the CD4-negative fraction. Cells stained for CD3, CD4, CD8, CD45RA, CD27 and a live/dead dye were sorted on a BD Aria II into four subsets by CD45RA and CD27. Blood came from a few healthy volunteers, each fractionated into CD4 and CD8 T cells and then into four differentiation subsets. About 0.13 L of peripheral blood was collected from each donor, and PBMC were isolated by Ficoll-Paque PLUS density-gradient centrifugation. After sorting, cells were lysed in RLT buffer, RNA was extracted using a Qiagen RNeasy kit, and the extracted RNA was stored at -80 degrees C.

The sequence joins TRBV28 to TRBJ2-6, with TRBD2 tentatively as D gene (6 bases match). The receptor was derived from a human donor in good health. The sample comprised central memory CD4+ T cells from blood. The intended sense of this specimen's cell subset or site label: central memory, CD45RA- CD27+. The CDR3 protein sequence reads: CASSPLSRGSGANVLTF. The sequence in DNA is TGTGCCAGCAGTCCTCTTTCGCGGGGATCTGGGGCCAACGTCCTGACTTTC.